Shown below are 14 T cell receptor beta chains from a single sample sequenced in a study of cytomegalovirus exposure and HLA in healthy donors. Repertoires were generated with immunoSEQ multiplex PCR, while TCRdb's copy carries only in-frame clones and drops some. This sample has some 170,000 clones, with approximately 89% found just once. The sequenced sample consisted of PBMCs. Receptors were obtained from a man younger than 35 in good health and CMV-seropositive.

The chain is built from TRBV4-2 and TRBJ1-1, with a weak D call TRBD1 (6 bases). CDR1 and CDR2 from the germline V gene are LGHNA and YNFKEQ. The CDR3 totals 14 residues. The V gene lost 0 bases and the J gene lost 4 bases, with 9 bases spanning the gap. The CDR3 coding sequence is TGTGCCAGCAGCCAAGAACACAGGGCCACTGAAGCTTTCTTT. This codes for CASSQEHRATEAFF.

The chain carries TRBV7-2 and TRBJ1-1; D possibly corresponds to TRBD1 (6 bases). Looked up from germline, CDR1 is SGHTA and CDR2 is FQGNSA. This CDR3 spans 13 amino acids. V shed 3 bases and J shed 4 bases, with 9 bases lying between them. The CDR3 here is CASSFGTSTEAFF. CDR3 coding DNA: TGTGCCAGCAGCTTCGGGACATCCACTGAAGCTTTCTTT.

This chain connects TRBV7-3 to TRBJ2-3, with a tentative D call TRBD2 (6 bases). Germline CDR1 reads SGHTA; CDR2 reads FQGTGA. This CDR3 has 16 residues. V lost 2 bases, J lost 1 base, and 13 bases lay in between. The CDR3: CASSLVGGEGTDTQYF. The CDR3 DNA is TGTGCCAGCAGCTTAGTGGGGGGAGAGGGCACAGATACGCAGTATTTT.

V is TRBV18 and J is TRBJ2-5; the match to TRBD1 covers 7 bases. This CDR3 region has 13 residues. CDR1 is KGHSH and CDR2 is LQKENI in the germline V gene. V was pared by 5 bases and J by 0 bases, with 0 bases of the junction left unmatched. The CDR3 DNA sequence: TGTGCCAGCTCAGGGACAGACCAAGAGACCCAGTACTTC. Protein sequence: CASSGTDQETQYF.

The rearrangement links TRBV4-2 to TRBJ1-5; 10 bases line up with TRBD1. The CDR3 length is 17 residues. Germline CDR1 and CDR2: LGHNA and YNFKEQ. Trimming cost V 1 base and J 4 bases; bases outside gene matches: 7. The CDR3 bases are TGTGCCAGCAGCCAAGTCGACCCGGGACAGGGGAATCAGCCCCAGCATTTT. Protein sequence: CASSQVDPGQGNQPQHF.

This chain connects TRBV6-5 to TRBJ1-1; perhaps TRBD1 as D (5 bases). Germline V gene lookup returns CDR1 MNHEY and CDR2 SVGAGI. This CDR3 has 13 amino acids. Trimming took 7 bases from V and 0 from J, leaving 9 bases between them. The CDR3 DNA reads as TGTGCCAGCATAGACAGTCTGAACACTGAAGCTTTCTTT. It yields the protein CASIDSLNTEAFF.

V is TRBV7-2 and J is TRBJ2-2, with a weak D call TRBD2 (5 bases). The CDR3 sequence is 17 residues long. V was pared by 3 bases and J by 6 bases, with 20 bases between. Looked up from germline, CDR1 is SGHTA and CDR2 is FQGNSA. CDR3 sequence: CASSFRTLLVRSGELFF. The DNA for the CDR3 is TGTGCCAGCAGCTTCCGCACTTTACTAGTGAGATCCGGGGAGCTGTTTTTT.

The chain recombines TRBV21-1 with TRBJ2-3; the table's D call, TRBD2, was not checked against the DNA. TRBV21-1 is a known pseudogene. There are 13 residues in the CDR3. The CDR3 sequence is CASRGLAGDTQYF. Here the CDR3 DNA reads TGTGCCAGCAGGGGACTAGCAGGGGATACGCAGTATTTT.

The DNA of the CDR3 is TGTGCCAGCAGCCTAGCGGGGACTAGCACAGATACGCAGTATTTT. Its translation is CASSLAGTSTDTQYF. J is TRBJ2-3 and V is TRBV4-2, with 8 bases matching TRBD2. V dropped 4 bases and J dropped 0; count of bases not matched to a gene: 3. Germline-derived CDR1 and CDR2 are LGHNA and YNFKEQ. This CDR3 is 15 amino acids long.

About this clone itself: The sample carries other DNA sequences with the same CDR3. The chain couples TRBV28 to TRBJ1-2; D call uncertain. This CDR3 is built from 11 residues. The V gene's germline CDR1 is MDHEN and CDR2 SYDVKM. Trimming removed 3 bases from V and 5 bases from J, with 4 bases in between. The CDR3 DNA sequence: TGTGCCAGCAGTTTCGGGTATGGCTACACCTTC. Amino acids: CASSFGYGYTF.

Remarks on this clone: The sample contains more than one DNA sequence encoding this CDR3. The chain has TRBV5-6 and TRBJ1-5; no clear D. Trimming removed 3 bases at V and 2 bases at J, with 6 bases between. The CDR3 extends over 13 amino acids. Germline loops: CDR1 SGHDT, CDR2 YYEEEE. CDR3 protein: CASSSGGNQPQHF. In DNA, the CDR3 is TGTGCCAGCAGCTCCGGAGGCAATCAGCCCCAGCATTTT.

The CDR3 reads CASSPTGARGNTIYF. The DNA of the CDR3 is TGTGCCAGCAGCCCTACAGGGGCCCGTGGAAACACCATATATTTT. The chain carries TRBV5-4 and TRBJ1-3; 7 positions match TRBD1. The CDR3 is 15 residues long. Per the germline V gene, CDR1 is SGHNT and CDR2 is YYREEE (reference sequence). V gave up 4 bases and J gave up 3 bases; unmatched junction bases: 7.

The genes are TRBV7-2 and TRBJ2-2; the match to TRBD1 covers 8 bases. CDR3 length: 14 amino acids. Germline assignment: CDR1 SGHTA and CDR2 FQGNSA. V shed 4 bases and J 6 bases; nucleotides not matched to a gene: 4. CDR3 sequence reads: CASSWWDRPGELFF. The CDR3 bases are TGTGCCAGCAGCTGGTGGGACAGGCCCGGGGAGCTGTTTTTT.

J is TRBJ2-4 and V is TRBV27, with D hard to call. The V end was cut by 4 bases, the J end by 3 bases, with 13 bases between. Germline values: CDR1 MNHEY, CDR2 SMNVEV (reference sequence). The CDR3 sequence is 15 residues long. In nucleotides, the CDR3 is TGTGCCAGCAGTTCGAGGATATACTTCAAAAACATTCAGTACTTC. This encodes CASSSRIYFKNIQYF.